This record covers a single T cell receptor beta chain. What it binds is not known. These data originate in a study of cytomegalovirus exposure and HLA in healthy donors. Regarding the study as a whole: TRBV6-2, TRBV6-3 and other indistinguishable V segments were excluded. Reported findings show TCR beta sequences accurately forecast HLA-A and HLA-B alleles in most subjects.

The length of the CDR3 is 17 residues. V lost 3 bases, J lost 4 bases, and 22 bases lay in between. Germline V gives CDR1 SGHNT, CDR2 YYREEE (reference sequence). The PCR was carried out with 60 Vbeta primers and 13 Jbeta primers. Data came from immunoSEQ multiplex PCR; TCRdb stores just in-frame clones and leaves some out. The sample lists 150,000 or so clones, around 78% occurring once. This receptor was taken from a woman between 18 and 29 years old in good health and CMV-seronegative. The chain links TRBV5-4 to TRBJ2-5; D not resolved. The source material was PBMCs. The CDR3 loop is CASSSALSVGAPETQYF. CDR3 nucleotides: TGTGCCAGCAGCTCAGCCCTTTCGGTCGGAGCTCCAGAGACCCAGTACTTC. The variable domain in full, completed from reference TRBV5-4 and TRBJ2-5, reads ETGVTQSPTHLIKTRGQQVTLRCSSQSGHNTVSWYQQALGQGPQFIFQYYREEENGRGNFPPRFSGLQFPNYSSELNVNALELDDSALYLCASSSALSVGAPETQYFGPGTRLLVL.